Sequencing of this T cell receptor (beta chain) was carried out in a study of blood T cell repertoires in COVID-19. Study-level information: Sites in the United States, Italy and Spain provided acute and convalescent COVID-19 samples. From T cells, B-cell-depleted T cells, or PBMCs came the material, which was cDNA or gDNA.

Under the authors' procedure: Amplification of reference gene primers provided the estimated nucleated cell counts. Generated by immunoSEQ multiplex PCR, the TCRdb table keeps only in-frame clones and is missing some. The V and J calls and clone size come from that table; D and trimming were worked out from the DNA. The sample has roughly 320,000 clones; about nine tenths are singletons. Per the germline V gene, CDR1 is SNHLY and CDR2 is FYNNEI. The CDR3 length is 18 residues. Trimming took 0 bases from V and 1 from J, leaving 15 bases between them. The chain employs TRBV2 and TRBJ2-2; D unclear. Sequenced sample: peripheral blood. This receptor was obtained from a woman aged 45-65 years with COVID-19, enrolled during active disease. The CDR3 loop is CASSEAVLRRLNTGELFF. CDR3 in DNA: TGTGCCAGCAGTGAAGCTGTTCTTAGGAGACTGAACACCGGGGAGCTGTTTTTT.